These T cell receptor beta chains were read from a single sample in a study of T cells after yellow fever vaccination. Each CDR3 protein gets one entry after TCRdb re-called the 5' RACE reads with MiXCR. The sample holds 450,000 to 600,000 distinct CDR3 sequences, less than 20% seen once. The material was PBMCs, obtained roughly 5 days after the first yellow fever vaccination. These receptors came from a man between 18 and 29 years old who received the YFV17D yellow fever vaccine. Each CDR3 is given with its conserved first and last residue. A D gene is named only where the DNA matches it firmly. The size field is filled for only some rows; it gives once, few, many or a size class.

size: many; J: TRBJ1-4; V: TRBV12-3/TRBV12-4; D: NA; length: 14; CDR3: CASSFGGVGEKLFF; DNA: TGTGCCAGCAGTTTTGGGGGCGTCGGGGAAAAACTGTTTTTT
size: many; J: TRBJ2-7; V: TRBV6-5; D: NA; length: 14; CDR3: CASSYSTVPYEQYF; DNA: TGTGCCAGCAGTTACTCCACTGTTCCGTACGAGCAGTACTTC
size: NA; J: TRBJ2-5; V: TRBV7-7; D: NA; length: 15; CDR3: CASSLRWAVQETQYF; DNA: TGTGCTAGCAGCTTACGATGGGCGGTACAAGAGACCCAGTACTTC
size: NA; J: TRBJ2-5; V: TRBV6-1; D: NA; length: 15; CDR3: CASSRSPWGWETQYF; DNA: TGTGCCAGCAGCCGGTCGCCGTGGGGATGGGAGACCCAGTACTTC
size: NA; J: TRBJ1-2; V: TRBV6-2/TRBV6-3; D: NA; length: 13; CDR3: CASSYSLTTGYTF; DNA: TGTGCCAGCAGTTACTCTTTGACCACTGGCTACACCTTC
size: few; J: TRBJ1-6; V: TRBV7-2; D: TRBD1; length: 14; CDR3: CASSLVDRGSPLHF; DNA: TGTGCCAGCAGCTTAGTCGACAGGGGTTCACCCCTCCACTTT
size: NA; J: TRBJ2-2; V: TRBV20-1; D: NA; length: 15; CDR3: CSARRPGSNTGELFF; DNA: TGCAGTGCTAGAAGGCCGGGATCGAACACCGGGGAGCTGTTTTTT
size: NA; J: TRBJ1-6; V: TRBV7-2; D: NA; length: 17; CDR3: CASSRLTGTRGNSPLHF; DNA: TGTGCCAGCAGCCGCCTTACCGGGACAAGGGGGAATTCACCCCTCCACTTT
size: many; J: TRBJ1-1; V: TRBV5-1; D: NA; length: 14; CDR3: CASSLGGSNTEAFF; DNA: TGTGCCAGCAGTCTAGGGGGGTCGAACACTGAAGCTTTCTTT
size: NA; J: TRBJ2-2; V: TRBV5-8; D: TRBD2; length: 16; CDR3: CASSLERGGVGGELFF; DNA: TGTGCCAGCAGCTTGGAGCGGGGGGGCGTCGGCGGGGAGCTGTTTTTT